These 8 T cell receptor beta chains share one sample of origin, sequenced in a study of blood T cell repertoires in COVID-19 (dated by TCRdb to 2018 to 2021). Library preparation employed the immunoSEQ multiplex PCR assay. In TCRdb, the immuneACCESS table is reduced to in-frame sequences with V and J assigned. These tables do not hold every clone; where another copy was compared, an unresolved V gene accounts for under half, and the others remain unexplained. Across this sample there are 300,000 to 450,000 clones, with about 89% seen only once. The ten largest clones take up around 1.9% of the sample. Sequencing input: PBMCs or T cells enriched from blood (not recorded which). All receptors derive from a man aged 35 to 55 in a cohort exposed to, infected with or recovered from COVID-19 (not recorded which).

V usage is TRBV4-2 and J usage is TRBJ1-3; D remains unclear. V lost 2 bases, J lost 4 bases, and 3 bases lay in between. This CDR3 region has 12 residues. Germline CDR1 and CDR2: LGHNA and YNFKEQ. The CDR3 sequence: CASSQRGNTIYF. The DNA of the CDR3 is TGTGCCAGCAGCCAACGGGGAAACACCATATATTTT.

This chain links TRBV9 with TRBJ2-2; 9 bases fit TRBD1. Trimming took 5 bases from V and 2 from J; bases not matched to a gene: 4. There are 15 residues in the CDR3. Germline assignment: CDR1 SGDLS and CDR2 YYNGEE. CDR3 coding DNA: TGTGCCAGCAGTAAGGACAGGGGAAACACCGGGGAGCTGTTTTTT. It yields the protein CASSKDRGNTGELFF.

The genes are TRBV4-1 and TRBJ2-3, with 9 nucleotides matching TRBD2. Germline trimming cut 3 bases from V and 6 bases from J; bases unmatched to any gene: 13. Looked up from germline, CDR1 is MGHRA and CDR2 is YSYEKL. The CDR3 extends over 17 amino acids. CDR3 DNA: TGCGCCAGCAGCCATGGAGCGGGAGGCCTCCCCTATGATACGCAGTATTTT. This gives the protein CASSHGAGGLPYDTQYF.

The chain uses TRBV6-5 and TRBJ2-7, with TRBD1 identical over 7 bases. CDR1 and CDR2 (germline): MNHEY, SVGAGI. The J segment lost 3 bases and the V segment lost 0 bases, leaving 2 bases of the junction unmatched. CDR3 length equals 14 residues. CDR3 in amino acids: CASSYSGQNYEQYF. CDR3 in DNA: TGTGCCAGCAGTTACTCGGGACAGAACTACGAGCAGTACTTC.

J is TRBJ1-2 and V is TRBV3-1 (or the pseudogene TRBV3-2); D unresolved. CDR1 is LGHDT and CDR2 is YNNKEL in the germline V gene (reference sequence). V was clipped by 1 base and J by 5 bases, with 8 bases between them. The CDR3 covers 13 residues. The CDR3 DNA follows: TGTGCCAGCAGCCAAGCGACACAATATGGCTACACCTTC. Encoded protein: CASSQATQYGYTF.

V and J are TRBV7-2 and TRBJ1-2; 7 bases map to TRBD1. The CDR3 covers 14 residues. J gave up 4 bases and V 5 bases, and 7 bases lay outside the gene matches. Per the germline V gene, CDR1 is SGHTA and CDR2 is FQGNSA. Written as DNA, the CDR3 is TGTGCCAGCAGCGAGAACAGGGGAGCCTATGGCTACACCTTC. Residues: CASSENRGAYGYTF.

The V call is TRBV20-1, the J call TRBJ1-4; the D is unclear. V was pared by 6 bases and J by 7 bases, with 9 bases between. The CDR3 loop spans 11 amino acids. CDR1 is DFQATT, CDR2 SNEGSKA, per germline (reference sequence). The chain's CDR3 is CSAKSGEKLFF. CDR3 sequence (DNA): TGCAGTGCAAAGTCGGGTGAAAAACTGTTTTTT.

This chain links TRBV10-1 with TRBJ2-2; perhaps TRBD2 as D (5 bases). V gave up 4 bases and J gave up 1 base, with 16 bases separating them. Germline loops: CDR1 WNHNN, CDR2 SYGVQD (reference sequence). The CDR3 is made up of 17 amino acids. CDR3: CASSAPRTSQNTGELFF. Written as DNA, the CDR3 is TGCGCCAGCAGTGCTCCGAGGACTTCCCAGAACACCGGGGAGCTGTTTTTT.